Listed here are 13 T cell receptor beta chains from one sample, sequenced in a study of cytomegalovirus exposure and HLA in healthy donors. Method: immunoSEQ multiplex PCR; TCRdb's copy keeps in-frame clones and lacks some. The sample consists of 130,000 to 150,000 clones, 90% to 95% of them appearing once. The sample comprised PBMCs. The receptors derive from a man aged 18 to 30 in good health and CMV-seronegative.

The chain recombines TRBV6-6 with TRBJ2-1; a weak D match, TRBD2 (5 bases). Germline V gene data show CDR1 as MNHNY and CDR2 as SVGAGI (reference sequence). This CDR3 comprises 9 residues. For the CDR3, the DNA is TGTGCTTGCGGGAATGAGCAGTTCTTC. Its protein is CACGNEQFF.

V is TRBV18 and J is TRBJ1-1; 8 bases are a match to TRBD1. V lost 1 base to trimming and J lost 1 base; unmatched junction nucleotides: 8. There are 17 residues in the CDR3. Germline V CDR1 and CDR2: KGHSH, LQKENI. This CDR3 reads CASSPRPGTGSNTEAFF. The CDR3 DNA is TGTGCCAGCTCACCACGTCCCGGGACAGGTTCGAACACTGAAGCTTTCTTT.

V gene TRBV11-2 combines with J gene TRBJ2-3; tentative D call: TRBD1 (5 bases). Trimming left V 6 bases short and J 6 bases short, with 19 bases between. Germline lookup yields CDR1 SGHAT and CDR2 FQNNGV. This CDR3 is built from 15 residues. The CDR3 coding sequence is TGTGCCAGCAGTTTTTACCAGGGCCGAGCGGATACGCAGTATTTT. As protein: CASSFYQGRADTQYF.

The rearrangement uses TRBV5-5 and TRBJ2-7; D is possibly TRBD1 (5 bases). V was trimmed by 2 bases and J by 2 bases, leaving 8 bases between them. The CDR3 contains 13 residues. The germline V gene has CDR1 SGHKS and CDR2 YYEKEE (reference sequence). The CDR3 bases are TGTGCCAGCAGCTTTGCACAGGCCTACGAGCAGTACTTC. It is translated as CASSFAQAYEQYF.

V usage is TRBV19 and J usage is TRBJ2-7; 7 bases are shared with TRBD1. The CDR3 spans 16 residues. The V gene end was trimmed by 6 bases and the J gene end by 3 bases; junction bases not matched to a gene: 14. Germline assignment: CDR1 LNHDA and CDR2 SQIVND (reference sequence). The CDR3 DNA is TGTGCCAGTAGCACCGGACAGGTATCCACAAGCTACGAGCAGTACTTC. The encoded protein is CASSTGQVSTSYEQYF.

This chain links TRBV7-6 with TRBJ2-1; 12 bases line up with TRBD2. The CDR3 spans 15 residues. With V trimmed by 5 bases and J by 4 bases, 3 bases remained unmatched. CDR1 is SGHVS, CDR2 FNYEAQ, per germline. CDR3 bases: TGTGCCAGCAGCGGACTAGCGGGACTATACAATGAGCAGTTCTTC. Translated: CASSGLAGLYNEQFF.

The chain employs TRBV7-9 and TRBJ1-1; 8 bases are shared with TRBD1. Germline loops: CDR1 SEHNR, CDR2 FQNEAQ (reference sequence). CDR3 size: 14 residues. V shed 5 bases, J shed 4 bases, and the junction held 6 bases outside the gene matches. In DNA, the CDR3 is TGTGCCAGCAGCCGGGACAGGACATCCACTGAAGCTTTCTTT. Its protein product is CASSRDRTSTEAFF.

The rearrangement joins TRBV5-1 to TRBJ2-5; 10 bases map to TRBD1. Losses at the gene ends were 3 bases for V and 4 bases for J; bases not matched to a gene: 3. CDR3 size: 14 residues. Germline CDR1 reads SGHRS; CDR2 reads YFSETQ. The CDR3 coding sequence is TGCGCCAGCAGCTGGGGACAGGGGCGAGAGACCCAGTACTTC. This gives the protein CASSWGQGRETQYF.

The V and J genes are TRBV19 and TRBJ1-2, with no clear D. The CDR3 is 14 residues long. V shed 3 bases and J shed 3 bases, with 11 bases lying between them. CDR1 and CDR2 from the germline V gene are LNHDA and SQIVND (reference sequence). Here the CDR3 reads CASSMAVADYGYTF. DNA for the CDR3: TGTGCCAGTAGTATGGCAGTCGCCGACTATGGCTACACCTTC.

The chain combines TRBV5-6 with TRBJ1-2, with TRBD1 matching 7 bases. This CDR3 is built from 14 residues. V was clipped by 3 bases and J by 3 bases; unmatched bases: 5. Germline V gives CDR1 SGHDT, CDR2 YYEEEE. In DNA form, the CDR3 reads TGTGCCAGCAGCTGGGGACAGAACGACTATGGCTACACCTTC. Its translation: CASSWGQNDYGYTF.

CDR3 bases: TGTGCCAGCAGCCATAATTACCGAATTGAGACCCGAGGTGACATTCAGTACTTC. Encoded protein: CASSHNYRIETRGDIQYF. The chain has TRBV11-3 and TRBJ2-4, with D uncertain. Trimming took 5 bases from V and 8 from J, leaving 28 bases between them. The CDR3 is made up of 18 amino acids. CDR1 is SGHNT and CDR2 is YENEEA in the germline V gene.

The chain links TRBV30 to TRBJ1-4; D is undetermined. CDR1 and CDR2 from the germline V gene are GTSNPN and SVGIG (reference sequence). V was pared by 4 bases and J by 6 bases, with 9 bases between. This CDR3 is built from 12 residues. As DNA, the CDR3 is TGTGCCTGGATGGGGAGGTATGAAAAACTGTTTTTT. Translation: CAWMGRYEKLFF. Complete variable domain (other parts from reference TRBV30 and TRBJ1-4): SQTIHQWPATLVQPVGSPLSLECTVEGTSNPNLYWYRQAAGRGLQLLFYSVGIGQISSEVPQNLSASRPQDRQFILSSKKLLLSDSGFYLCAWMGRYEKLFFGSGTQLSVL.

The chain recombines TRBV5-1 with TRBJ2-3; D not resolved. Germline V gene sequence: CDR1 SGHRS, CDR2 YFSETQ. Deletions cut 0 bases from V and 9 bases from J, with 8 bases between. The CDR3 covers 12 residues. CDR3: CASSLALETQYF. The CDR3 coding sequence is TGCGCCAGCAGCTTGGCCTTAGAAACGCAGTATTTT.